This T cell receptor beta chain derives from a study of cytomegalovirus exposure and HLA in healthy donors. The primer mix had 60 Vbeta and 13 Jbeta primers. Data came from immunoSEQ multiplex PCR; TCRdb stores just in-frame clones and leaves some out. The data contain some 170,000 clones, under 85% of them seen just once; the ten biggest clones take up about 2.5%. This clone was recorded once. The CDR3 runs 15 residues. Trimming pared 3 bases from V and 1 base from J, leaving 11 bases between. CDR1 is SEHNR, CDR2 FQNEAQ, per germline (reference sequence). Material: PBMCs. The sequence came from a human donor in good health. The chain joins TRBV7-9 to TRBJ2-3; D call uncertain. The CDR3 DNA sequence: TGTGCCAGCAGCTTCAGGCCCCGAGGCACAGATACGCAGTATTTT. It codes for CASSFRPRGTDTQYF.